These T cell receptor beta chains were read from a single sample in a study of cytomegalovirus exposure and HLA in healthy donors. Using immunoSEQ multiplex PCR, the repertoire was profiled, and TCRdb retains in-frame clones only, with some absent. The data contain 150,000 to 200,000 clones, around 79% of them singletons. Sequences were obtained from PBMCs. Receptors were obtained from a middle-aged man in good health and CMV-seronegative. CDR3s include the opening cysteine and the closing phenylalanine or tryptophan. The order of the fields is clone size, V gene, J gene, D gene, CDR3 protein, CDR3 DNA. D genes are given only for firm matches. A clone size is listed for some rows: how often the clone was seen (once, few, many), or a class if it is expanded.

clone size: -
V gene: TRBV28
J gene: TRBJ1-5
D gene: -
CDR3 protein: CASSFPLQGGQPQHF
CDR3 DNA: TGTGCCAGCAGTTTCCCCCTACAGGGCGGTCAGCCCCAGCATTTT

clone size: -
V gene: TRBV2
J gene: TRBJ1-5
D gene: TRBD1
CDR3 protein: CASGNTGQGAGQPQHF
CDR3 DNA: TGTGCCAGCGGAAATACGGGACAGGGGGCCGGTCAGCCCCAGCATTTT

clone size: -
V gene: TRBV30
J gene: TRBJ1-6
D gene: -
CDR3 protein: CAWSQGYNSPLHF
CDR3 DNA: TGTGCCTGGAGTCAGGGATACAATTCACCCCTCCACTTT

clone size: -
V gene: TRBV11-2
J gene: TRBJ2-1
D gene: -
CDR3 protein: CASSLPGLRHLVF
CDR3 DNA: TGTGCCAGCAGCCTCCCGGGACTTCGGCATCTGGTCTTC

clone size: -
V gene: TRBV30
J gene: TRBJ1-1
D gene: -
CDR3 protein: CAWILTEAFF
CDR3 DNA: TGTGCCTGGATCCTAACTGAAGCTTTCTTT

clone size: -
V gene: TRBV25-1
J gene: TRBJ1-4
D gene: -
CDR3 protein: CASSGRQFNEKLFF
CDR3 DNA: TGTGCCAGCAGTGGCCGACAATTTAATGAAAAACTGTTTTTT

clone size: -
V gene: TRBV4-3
J gene: TRBJ1-1
D gene: -
CDR3 protein: CASSQEHQGEAFF
CDR3 DNA: TGCGCCAGCAGCCAGGAACATCAGGGGGAAGCTTTCTTT

clone size: -
V gene: TRBV5-1
J gene: TRBJ2-3
D gene: TRBD1
CDR3 protein: CASSLGDRSTDTQYF
CDR3 DNA: TGCGCCAGCAGCTTGGGGGACAGGAGCACAGATACGCAGTATTTT

clone size: -
V gene: TRBV29-1
J gene: TRBJ1-2
D gene: -
CDR3 protein: CSVDGRANYGYTF
CDR3 DNA: TGCAGCGTTGACGGCAGGGCTAACTATGGCTACACCTTC

clone size: -
V gene: TRBV7-7
J gene: TRBJ2-1
D gene: -
CDR3 protein: CASSLELTGAEQFF
CDR3 DNA: TGTGCTAGCAGCTTGGAACTAACAGGCGCTGAGCAGTTCTTC

clone size: -
V gene: TRBV6-1
J gene: TRBJ1-1
D gene: -
CDR3 protein: CASNTGAAEAFF
CDR3 DNA: TGTGCCAGCAATACGGGTGCTGCTGAAGCTTTCTTT

clone size: once
V gene: TRBV28
J gene: TRBJ2-3
D gene: TRBD2
CDR3 protein: CASTLGLASTDTQYF
CDR3 DNA: TGTGCCAGCACCTTAGGACTAGCTAGCACAGATACGCAGTATTTT

clone size: -
V gene: TRBV11-2
J gene: TRBJ1-5
D gene: -
CDR3 protein: CASSLGGGRYQPQHF
CDR3 DNA: TGTGCCAGCAGCTTAGGGGGGGGCAGATATCAGCCCCAGCATTTT

clone size: -
V gene: TRBV6-6
J gene: TRBJ2-2
D gene: -
CDR3 protein: CASRETGPDTGELFF
CDR3 DNA: TGTGCCAGCAGAGAGACAGGTCCAGACACCGGGGAGCTGTTTTTT

clone size: -
V gene: TRBV28
J gene: TRBJ1-1
D gene: -
CDR3 protein: CASSLRSTGNTEAFF
CDR3 DNA: TGTGCCAGCAGTTTGAGGTCGACAGGGAACACTGAAGCTTTCTTT

clone size: -
V gene: TRBV7-9
J gene: TRBJ1-2
D gene: -
CDR3 protein: CASSLGGLGYGYTF
CDR3 DNA: TGTGCCAGCAGCTTGGGGGGACTAGGCTATGGCTACACCTTC

clone size: -
V gene: TRBV2
J gene: TRBJ1-5
D gene: -
CDR3 protein: CASSPGLSNQPQHF
CDR3 DNA: TGTGCCAGCAGTCCAGGGCTAAGCAATCAGCCCCAGCATTTT

clone size: once
V gene: TRBV5-1
J gene: TRBJ2-7
D gene: TRBD2
CDR3 protein: CASSPDWGGGYEQYF
CDR3 DNA: TGCGCCAGCAGCCCCGACTGGGGGGGAGGCTACGAGCAGTACTTC

clone size: -
V gene: TRBV5-1
J gene: TRBJ2-5
D gene: -
CDR3 protein: CASSPSRRDQETQYF
CDR3 DNA: TGCGCCAGCAGCCCATCCCGACGGGACCAAGAGACCCAGTACTTC